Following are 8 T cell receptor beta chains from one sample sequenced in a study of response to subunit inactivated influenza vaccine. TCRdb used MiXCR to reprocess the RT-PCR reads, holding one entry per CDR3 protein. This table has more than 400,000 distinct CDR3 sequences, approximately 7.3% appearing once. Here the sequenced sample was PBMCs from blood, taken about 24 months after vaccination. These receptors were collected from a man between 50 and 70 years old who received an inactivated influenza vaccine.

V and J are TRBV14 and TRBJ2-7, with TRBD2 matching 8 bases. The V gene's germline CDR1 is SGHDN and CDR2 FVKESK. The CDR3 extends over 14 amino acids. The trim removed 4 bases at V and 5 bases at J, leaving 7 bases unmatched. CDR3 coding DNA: TGTGCCAGCAGCCCCGGGACTAGTTACGACGAGCAGTACTTC. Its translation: CASSPGTSYDEQYF.

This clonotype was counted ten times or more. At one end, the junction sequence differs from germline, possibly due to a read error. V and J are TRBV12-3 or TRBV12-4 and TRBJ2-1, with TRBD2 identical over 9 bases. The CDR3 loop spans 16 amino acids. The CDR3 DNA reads TGCGCCAGCAGCTTGGGTAGCGGGAGCTCCTACAATGAGCAGTTCTTC. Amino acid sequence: CASSLGSGSSYNEQFF.

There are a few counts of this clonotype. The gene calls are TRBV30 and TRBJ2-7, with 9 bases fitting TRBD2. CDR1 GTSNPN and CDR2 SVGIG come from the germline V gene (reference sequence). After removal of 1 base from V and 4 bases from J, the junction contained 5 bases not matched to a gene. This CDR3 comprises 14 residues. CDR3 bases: TGTGCCTGGAGTGCCGGGACTAGCCCTTACGAGCAGTACTTC. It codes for CAWSAGTSPYEQYF.

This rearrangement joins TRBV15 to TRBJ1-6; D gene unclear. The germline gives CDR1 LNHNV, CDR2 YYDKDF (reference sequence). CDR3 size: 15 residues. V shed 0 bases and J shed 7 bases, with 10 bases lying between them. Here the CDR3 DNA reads TGTGCCACCAGCAGAGATAAGGGTGGGAATTCACCCCTCCACTTT. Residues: CATSRDKGGNSPLHF.

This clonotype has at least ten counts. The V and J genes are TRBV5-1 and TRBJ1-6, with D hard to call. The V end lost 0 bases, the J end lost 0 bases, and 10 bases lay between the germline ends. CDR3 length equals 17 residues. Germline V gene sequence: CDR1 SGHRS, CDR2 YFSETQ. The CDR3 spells CASSLGTSNSYNSPLHF. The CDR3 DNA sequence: TGCGCCAGCAGCTTGGGGACGTCTAACTCCTATAATTCACCCCTCCACTTT.

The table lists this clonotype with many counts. CDR3 coding DNA: TGCAGTGCTACCGGGACAGGGAGCTCCTACGAGCAGTACTTC. Its translation: CSATGTGSSYEQYF. This sequence joins TRBV20-1 and TRBJ2-7; TRBD1 matches 9 bases. From germline, CDR1 is DFQATT and CDR2 SNEGSKA (reference sequence). With V trimmed by 4 bases and J by 0 bases, 4 bases remained unmatched. The CDR3 consists of 14 residues.

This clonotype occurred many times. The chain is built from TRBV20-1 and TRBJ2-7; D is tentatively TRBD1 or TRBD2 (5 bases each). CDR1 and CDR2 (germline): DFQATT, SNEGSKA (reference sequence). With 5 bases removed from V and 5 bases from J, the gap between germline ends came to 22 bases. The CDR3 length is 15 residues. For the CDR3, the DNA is TGCAGTGCTTTTAAAGACCCCGGACGGGGCGACGAGCAGTACTTC. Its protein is CSAFKDPGRGDEQYF.

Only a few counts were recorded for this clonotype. Here the CDR3 DNA reads TGTGCCAGCAGCTTAGGGATGATAGCGGGAGCCGAGCAGTACTTC. Amino acid sequence: CASSLGMIAGAEQYF. This chain connects TRBV7-2 to TRBJ2-7; the match to TRBD2 covers 9 bases. The V segment lost 1 base and the J segment 6 bases; nucleotides outside the gene matches: 7. Germline loops: CDR1 SGHTA, CDR2 FQGNSA. The CDR3 consists of 15 residues.